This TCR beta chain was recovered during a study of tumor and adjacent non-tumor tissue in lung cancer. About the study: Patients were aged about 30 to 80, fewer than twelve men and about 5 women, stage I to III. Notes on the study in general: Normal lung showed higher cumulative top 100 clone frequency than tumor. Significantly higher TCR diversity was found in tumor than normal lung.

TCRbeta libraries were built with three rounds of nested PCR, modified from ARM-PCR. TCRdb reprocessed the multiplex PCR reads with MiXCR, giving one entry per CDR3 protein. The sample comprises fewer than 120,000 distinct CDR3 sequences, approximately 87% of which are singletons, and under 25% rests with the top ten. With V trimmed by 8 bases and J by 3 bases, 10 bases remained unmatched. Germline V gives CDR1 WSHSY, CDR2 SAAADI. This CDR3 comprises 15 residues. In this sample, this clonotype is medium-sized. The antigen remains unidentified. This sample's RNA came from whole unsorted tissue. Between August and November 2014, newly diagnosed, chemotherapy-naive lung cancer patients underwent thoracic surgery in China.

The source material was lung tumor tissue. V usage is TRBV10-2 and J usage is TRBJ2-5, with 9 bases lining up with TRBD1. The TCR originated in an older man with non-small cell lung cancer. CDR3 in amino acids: CASGDMGQGEETQYF. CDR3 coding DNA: TGCGCCAGCGGAGATATGGGACAGGGAGAAGAGACCCAGTACTTC.